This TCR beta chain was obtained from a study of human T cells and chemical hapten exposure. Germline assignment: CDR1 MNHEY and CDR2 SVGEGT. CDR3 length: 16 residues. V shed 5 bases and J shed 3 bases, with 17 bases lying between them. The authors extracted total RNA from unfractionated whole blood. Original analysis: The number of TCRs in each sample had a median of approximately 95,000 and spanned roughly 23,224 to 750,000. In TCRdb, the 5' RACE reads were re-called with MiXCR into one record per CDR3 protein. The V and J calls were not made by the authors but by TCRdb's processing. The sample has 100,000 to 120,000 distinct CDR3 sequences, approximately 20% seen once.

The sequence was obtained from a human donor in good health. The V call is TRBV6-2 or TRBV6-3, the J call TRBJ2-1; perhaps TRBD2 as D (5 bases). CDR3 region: CASSSPDWIVYNEQFF. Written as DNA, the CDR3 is TGTGCCAGCAGTAGCCCGGACTGGATCGTCTACAATGAGCAGTTCTTC.